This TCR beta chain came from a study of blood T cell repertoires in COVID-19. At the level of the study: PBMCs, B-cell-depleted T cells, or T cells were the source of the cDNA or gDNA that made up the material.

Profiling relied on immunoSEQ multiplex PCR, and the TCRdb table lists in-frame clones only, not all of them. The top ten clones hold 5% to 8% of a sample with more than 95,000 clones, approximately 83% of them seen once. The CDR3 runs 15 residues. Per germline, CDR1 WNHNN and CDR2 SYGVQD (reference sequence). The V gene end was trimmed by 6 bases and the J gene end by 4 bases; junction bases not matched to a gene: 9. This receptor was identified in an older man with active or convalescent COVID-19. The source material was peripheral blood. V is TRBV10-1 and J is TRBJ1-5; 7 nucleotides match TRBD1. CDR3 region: CASRPGQSTNQPQHF. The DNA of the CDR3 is TGCGCCAGCAGACCGGGACAGTCGACAAATCAGCCCCAGCATTTT.